A selection of T cell receptor beta chains follows, all from one sample in a study of beta chain features in type 1 diabetes. Clones were read by immunoSEQ multiplex PCR, and TCRdb kept only the in-frame ones, dropping some. This sample has 160,000 or so clones, with approximately 8.8% found just once. Input material: central memory CD4+ T cells from blood. Source of these receptors: a woman aged 30 to 39 with type 1 diabetes. CDR3s include the opening cysteine and the closing phenylalanine or tryptophan. Fields, in order: clone size, CDR3 length, V gene, J gene, D gene, CDR3 protein, CDR3 DNA. A D gene is named only where the DNA matches it firmly. The size of a clone is reported for some rows only, either as once, few or many, or as a class for expanded clones.

.	15	TRBV4-2	TRBJ2-1	.	CASSRLVSSYNEQFF	TGTGCCAGCAGCCGACTAGTGAGCTCCTACAATGAGCAGTTCTTC
few	15	TRBV11-2	TRBJ2-1	TRBD2	CASSPTSGSHNEQFF	TGTGCCAGCAGCCCGACTAGCGGGAGCCACAATGAGCAGTTCTTC
.	15	TRBV18	TRBJ2-1	TRBD2	CASSPGLAGINEQFF	TGTGCCAGCTCCCCCGGACTAGCGGGAATCAATGAGCAGTTCTTC
.	15	TRBV5-1	TRBJ2-5	TRBD1	CASSQPTGSVETQYF	TGCGCCAGCAGCCAACCGACAGGGAGCGTTGAGACCCAGTACTTC
few	12	TRBV30	TRBJ1-3	.	CAWSTEGNTIYF	TGTGCCTGGTCCACCGAGGGAAACACCATATATTTT
.	15	TRBV18	TRBJ1-1	TRBD1	CASSPTTGVNTEAFF	TGTGCCAGCTCACCTACGACAGGGGTGAACACTGAAGCTTTCTTT
.	16	TRBV5-1	TRBJ2-1	.	CASSLVRQGTYNEQFF	TGCGCCAGCAGCTTGGTGAGGCAGGGAACCTACAATGAGCAGTTCTTC
.	16	TRBV28	TRBJ2-7	TRBD2	CASSLAGGRALDEQYF	TGTGCCAGCAGTTTAGCCGGCGGGAGGGCCCTAGACGAGCAGTACTTC
few	16	TRBV7-9	TRBJ2-3	.	CASSFLRGSLTDTQYF	TGTGCCAGCAGCTTTTTAAGAGGGAGTCTCACAGATACGCAGTATTTT
.	14	TRBV28	TRBJ2-7	.	CASRSGVSSYEQYF	TGTGCCAGCAGATCAGGGGTAAGCTCCTACGAGCAGTACTTC
.	14	TRBV28	TRBJ1-2	TRBD1	CASSLTGGAYGYTF	TGTGCCAGCAGTTTGACAGGGGGCGCCTATGGCTACACCTTC
few	14	TRBV4-1	TRBJ2-5	.	CASSQGGLQETQYF	TGCGCCAGCAGCCAGGGTGGACTTCAAGAGACCCAGTACTTC
few	15	TRBV19	TRBJ1-2	.	CASSIMDSGSYGYTF	TGTGCCAGTAGTATCATGGACAGCGGCAGCTATGGCTACACCTTC
.	16	TRBV11-1	TRBJ2-1	TRBD2	CASSLGGAGAYNEQFF	TGTGCCAGCAGCTTAGGCGGAGCGGGAGCCTACAATGAGCAGTTCTTC
.	15	TRBV4-1	TRBJ1-1	.	CASRPSGLMNTEAFF	TGCGCCAGCAGGCCCTCGGGACTCATGAACACTGAAGCTTTCTTT
few	13	TRBV14	TRBJ2-1	.	CASSQVALPKQFF	TGTGCCAGCAGCCAAGTGGCCCTTCCGAAGCAGTTCTTC
.	15	TRBV4-1	TRBJ2-7	TRBD1	CASSQESTGVREQYF	TGCGCCAGCAGCCAAGAATCGACAGGGGTTCGGGAGCAGTACTTC
few	15	TRBV5-1	TRBJ2-5	TRBD2	CASSLGASGSKTQYF	TGCGCCAGCAGCTTGGGGGCTAGCGGGAGCAAGACCCAGTACTTC
.	14	TRBV2	TRBJ2-6	.	CASSDVSGANVLTF	TGTGCCAGCAGTGACGTATCTGGGGCCAACGTCCTGACTTTC
few	14	TRBV7-9	TRBJ1-5	TRBD1	CASGSGTGVQPQHF	TGTGCCAGCGGATCCGGGACAGGGGTACAGCCCCAGCATTTT
.	14	TRBV5-1	TRBJ2-2	TRBD2	CASSRTSGTGELFF	TGCGCCAGCAGTCGGACTAGCGGAACCGGGGAGCTGTTTTTT
.	14	TRBV9	TRBJ2-3	.	CASSGKQITDTQYF	TGTGCCAGCAGCGGGAAACAGATAACAGATACGCAGTATTTT
.	15	TRBV5-4	TRBJ2-1	TRBD2	CASSPERGRTNEQFF	TGTGCCAGCAGCCCGGAGCGGGGGAGGACCAATGAGCAGTTCTTC
.	11	TRBV20-1	TRBJ2-5	.	CSASSATEQYF	TGCAGTGCTAGTTCGGCCACAGAGCAGTACTTC
few	13	TRBV6-6	TRBJ2-5	.	CASAFGADETQYF	TGTGCCAGCGCCTTTGGGGCGGATGAGACCCAGTACTTC
few	15	TRBV7-9	TRBJ1-5	.	CASSKRAGRNQPQHF	TGTGCCAGCAGCAAGAGGGCAGGCCGCAATCAGCCCCAGCATTTT
few	11	TRBV30	TRBJ2-7	.	CAWSVYYEQYF	TGTGCCTGGAGTGTCTACTACGAGCAGTACTTC
.	14	TRBV30	TRBJ1-4	.	CAWSVTSRGEKLFF	TGTGCCTGGAGTGTAACCTCAAGGGGTGAAAAACTGTTTTTT
.	13	TRBV5-1	TRBJ1-1	.	CASSSQGNTEAFF	TGCGCCAGCAGCTCTCAGGGGAACACTGAAGCTTTCTTT
.	13	TRBV29-1	TRBJ1-1	TRBD1	CSVVRQGNTEAFF	TGCAGCGTTGTGAGACAGGGGAACACTGAAGCTTTCTTT
few	13	TRBV2	TRBJ2-3	.	CASSDGAEDTQYF	TGTGCCAGCTCAGACGGTGCGGAAGATACGCAGTATTTT
.	16	TRBV10-1	TRBJ2-6	.	CASSAQRASGANVLTF	TGCGCCAGCAGTGCTCAGAGGGCGTCTGGGGCCAACGTCCTGACTTTC